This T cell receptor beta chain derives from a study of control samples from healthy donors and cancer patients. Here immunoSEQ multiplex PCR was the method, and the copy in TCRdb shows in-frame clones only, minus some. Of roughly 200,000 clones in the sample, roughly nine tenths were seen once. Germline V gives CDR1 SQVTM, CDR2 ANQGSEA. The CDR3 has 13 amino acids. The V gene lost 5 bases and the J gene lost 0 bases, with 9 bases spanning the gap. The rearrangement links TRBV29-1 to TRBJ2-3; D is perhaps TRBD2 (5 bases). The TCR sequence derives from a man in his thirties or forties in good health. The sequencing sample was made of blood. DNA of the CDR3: TGCAGCGTTCTTGGAGGCAGCACAGATACGCAGTATTTT. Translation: CSVLGGSTDTQYF.